This TCR beta chain is drawn from a study of breast tumors, draining lymph nodes, adjacent tissues listed by TCRdb under 2016. The study in broad terms: In breast cancer patients, the study compared the TCR beta repertoires of tumor, adjacent nontumor tissue and axillary lymph nodes. The study was designed to assess the relationships and possible T-cell exchange between tumor, surrounding tissue and draining lymph node repertoires in human breast cancer.

This clonotype was counted many times. Its antigen is currently not known. No per-base quality is available; no much larger clone lies one base away. Lymph node samples were obtained from the axillary draining lymph nodes of breast cancer patients. The instrument was an Illumina HiSeq 2000. TCR beta chain libraries were generated by multiplex PCR amplification. The amplified TCR beta chain products were analyzed by high-throughput sequencing. TCRdb trimmed public reads at Q25 via fastp, called clones via MiXCR and kept in-frame beta chains. All rows with the same CDR3 protein become a single entry with the most common DNA and genes. The sample table shows approximately 230,000 distinct CDR3 sequences, and nearly 35% are seen once. The top ten clonotypes cover 3% to 4% of the sample. The junction carries 5 bases between V and J, which are trimmed by 6 bases and 5 bases respectively. Looking up the germline V gene yields CDR1 MNHEY and CDR2 SVGAGI. From the cysteine through the phenylalanine, the CDR3 covers 12 amino acids. The DNA shown is the 36-base CDR3, in frame from base 1.

On the study overall, not on this receptor specifically: Tumor and nontumor tissue repertoires were significantly more similar in luminal-like than in basal-like breast cancer. Tumor T-cell repertoires showed less diversity than lymph node repertoires and more diversity than nontumor tissue repertoires, and tumor T-cell repertoires showed preferential V and J gene usage. The conclusion that tumor T cells originate in lymph nodes was framed as consistent with a hypothesis rather than directly demonstrated. A scenario in which most tumor T cells derive from the lymph node and then expand within tumor tissue was judged to be consistent with the data.

Sequencing was done on a sample of axillary lymph node tissue. The source is a female donor with breast cancer. Some clones in this sample may be carry-over from other donors' samples. The sequence joins TRBV6-5 to TRBJ1-6, with the D gene uncertain. The DNA is as follows: TGTGCCAGCAGCACCCATAATTCACCCCTCCACTTT. Its translation reads: CASSTHNSPLHF.